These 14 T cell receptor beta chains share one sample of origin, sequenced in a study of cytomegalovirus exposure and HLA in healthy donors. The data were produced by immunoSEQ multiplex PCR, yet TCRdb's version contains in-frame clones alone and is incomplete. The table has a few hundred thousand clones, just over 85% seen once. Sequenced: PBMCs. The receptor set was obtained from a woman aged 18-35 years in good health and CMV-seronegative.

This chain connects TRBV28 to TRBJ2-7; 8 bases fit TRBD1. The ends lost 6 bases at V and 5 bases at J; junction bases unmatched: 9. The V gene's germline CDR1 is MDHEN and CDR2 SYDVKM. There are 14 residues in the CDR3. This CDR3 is CASSPWTGNNEQYF. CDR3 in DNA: TGTGCCAGCAGCCCCTGGACAGGGAATAACGAGCAGTACTTC.

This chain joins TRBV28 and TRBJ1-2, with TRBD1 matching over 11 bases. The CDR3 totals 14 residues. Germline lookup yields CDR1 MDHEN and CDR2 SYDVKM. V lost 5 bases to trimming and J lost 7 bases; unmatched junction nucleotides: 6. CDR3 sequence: CASSTPGQGGGYTF. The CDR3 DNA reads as TGTGCCAGCAGTACCCCGGGACAGGGGGGTGGCTACACCTTC.

CDR3 bases: TGCGCCAGCAGCCAAGATCGTGGTAGCGGGAGCGCAGATACGCAGTATTTT. Its protein is CASSQDRGSGSADTQYF. This sequence joins TRBV4-3 and TRBJ2-3, with 9 bases lining up with TRBD2. J was trimmed by 4 bases and V by 0 bases; bases with no gene match: 8. The CDR3 runs 17 residues. Germline V gene lookup returns CDR1 LGHNA and CDR2 YSLEER.

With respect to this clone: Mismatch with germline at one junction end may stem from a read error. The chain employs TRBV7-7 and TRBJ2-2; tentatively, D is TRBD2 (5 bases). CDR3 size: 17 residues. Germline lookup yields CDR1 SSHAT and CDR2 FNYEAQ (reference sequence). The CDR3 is CASSPSTRATNTGELFF. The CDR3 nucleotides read TGTGCTAGCAGCCCCAGCACTAGGGCTACTAACACCGGGGAGCTGTTTTTT.

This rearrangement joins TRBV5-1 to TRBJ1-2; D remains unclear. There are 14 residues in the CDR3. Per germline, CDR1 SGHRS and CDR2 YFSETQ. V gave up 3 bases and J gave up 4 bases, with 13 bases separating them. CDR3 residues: CASSSLDGLYGYTF. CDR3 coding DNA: TGCGCCAGCAGCTCGCTAGACGGACTCTATGGCTACACCTTC.

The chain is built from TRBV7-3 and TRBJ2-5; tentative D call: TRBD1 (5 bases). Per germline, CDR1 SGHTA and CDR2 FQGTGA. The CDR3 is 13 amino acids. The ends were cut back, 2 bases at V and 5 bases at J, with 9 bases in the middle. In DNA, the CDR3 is TGTGCCAGCAGCTTAGGGGCAGGGGAGACCCAGTACTTC. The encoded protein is CASSLGAGETQYF.

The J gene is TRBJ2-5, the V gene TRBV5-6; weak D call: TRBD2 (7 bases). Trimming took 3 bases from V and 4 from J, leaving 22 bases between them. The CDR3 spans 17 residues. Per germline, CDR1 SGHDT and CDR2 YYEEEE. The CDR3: CASSWGPMAGEGETQYF. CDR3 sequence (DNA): TGTGCCAGCAGCTGGGGGCCCATGGCGGGAGAGGGAGAGACCCAGTACTTC.

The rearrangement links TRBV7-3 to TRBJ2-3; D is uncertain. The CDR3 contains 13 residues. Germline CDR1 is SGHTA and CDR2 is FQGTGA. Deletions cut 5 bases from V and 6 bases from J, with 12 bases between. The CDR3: CASSLTSRDTQYF. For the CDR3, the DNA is TGTGCCAGCAGCCTTACCTCTAGGGATACGCAGTATTTT.

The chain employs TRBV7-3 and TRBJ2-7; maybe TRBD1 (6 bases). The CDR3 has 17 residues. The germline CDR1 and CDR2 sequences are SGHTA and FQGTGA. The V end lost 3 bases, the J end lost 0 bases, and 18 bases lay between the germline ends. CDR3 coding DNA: TGTGCCAGCAGCTTCCCCGAAGGGAAGGGGGTCTCCTACGAGCAGTACTTC. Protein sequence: CASSFPEGKGVSYEQYF. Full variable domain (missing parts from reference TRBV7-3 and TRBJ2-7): GAGVSQTPSNKVTEKGKYVELRCDPISGHTALYWYRQSLGQGPEFLIYFQGTGAADDSGLPNDRFFAVRPEGSVSTLKIQRTERGDSAVYLCASSFPEGKGVSYEQYFGPGTRLTVT.

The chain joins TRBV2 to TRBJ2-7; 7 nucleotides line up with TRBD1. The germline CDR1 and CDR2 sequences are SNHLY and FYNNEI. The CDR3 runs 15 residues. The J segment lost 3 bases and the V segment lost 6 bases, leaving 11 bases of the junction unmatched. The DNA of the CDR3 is TGTGCCAGCAGAAGACCGACAGGGTCGGACTACGAGCAGTACTTC. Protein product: CASRRPTGSDYEQYF.

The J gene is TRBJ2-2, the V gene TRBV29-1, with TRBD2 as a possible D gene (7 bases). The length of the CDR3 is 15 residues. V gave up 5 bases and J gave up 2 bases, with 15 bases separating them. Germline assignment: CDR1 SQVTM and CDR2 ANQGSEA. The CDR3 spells CSVNRGGYNTGELFF. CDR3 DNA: TGCAGCGTTAATAGGGGGGGATATAACACCGGGGAGCTGTTTTTT.

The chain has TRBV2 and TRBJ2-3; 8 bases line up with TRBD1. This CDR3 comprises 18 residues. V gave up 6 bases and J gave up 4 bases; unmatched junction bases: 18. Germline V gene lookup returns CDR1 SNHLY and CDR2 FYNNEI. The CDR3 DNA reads TGTGCCAGCAGGGACGGACAGGGCTACGCTCATCTGGCAGATACGCAGTATTTT. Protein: CASRDGQGYAHLADTQYF.

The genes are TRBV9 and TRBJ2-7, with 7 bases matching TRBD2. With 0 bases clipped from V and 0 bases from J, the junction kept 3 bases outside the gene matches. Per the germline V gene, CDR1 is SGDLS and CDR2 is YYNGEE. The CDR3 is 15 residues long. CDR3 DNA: TGTGCCAGCAGCGTAGCGGGACTAAGCTCCTACGAGCAGTACTTC. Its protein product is CASSVAGLSSYEQYF.

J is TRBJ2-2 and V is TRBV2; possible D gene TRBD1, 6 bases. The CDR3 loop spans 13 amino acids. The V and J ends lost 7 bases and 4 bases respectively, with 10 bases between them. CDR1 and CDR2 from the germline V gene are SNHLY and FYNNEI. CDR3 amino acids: CASTNRATGELFF. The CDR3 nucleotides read TGTGCCAGCACCAACAGGGCCACCGGGGAGCTGTTTTTT.